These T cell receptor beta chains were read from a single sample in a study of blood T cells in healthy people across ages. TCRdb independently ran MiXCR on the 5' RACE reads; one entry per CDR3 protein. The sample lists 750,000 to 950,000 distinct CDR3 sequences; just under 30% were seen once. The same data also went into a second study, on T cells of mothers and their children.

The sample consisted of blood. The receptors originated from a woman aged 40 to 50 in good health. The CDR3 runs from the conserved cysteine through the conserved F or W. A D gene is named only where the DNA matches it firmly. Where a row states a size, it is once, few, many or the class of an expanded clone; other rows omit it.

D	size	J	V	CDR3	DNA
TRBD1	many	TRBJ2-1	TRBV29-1	CSVEGSGGRSYNEQFF	TGCAGCGTTGAAGGATCAGGGGGTAGGTCCTACAATGAGCAGTTCTTC
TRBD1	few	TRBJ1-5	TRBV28	CASSTPDRTLSNQPQHF	TGTGCCAGCAGTACCCCGGACAGGACCCTTAGCAATCAGCCCCAGCATTTT
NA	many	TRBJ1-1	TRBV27	CASSLRVSTEAFF	TGTGCCAGCAGTTTAAGAGTCTCAACTGAAGCTTTCTTT
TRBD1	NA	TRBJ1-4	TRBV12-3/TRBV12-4	CASRQGIEKLFF	TGTGCCAGTAGACAGGGGATTGAAAAACTGTTTTTT
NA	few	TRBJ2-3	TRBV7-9	CASSLVGTVGGTQYF	TGTGCCAGCAGCTTAGTCGGGACAGTGGGGGGTACGCAGTATTTT
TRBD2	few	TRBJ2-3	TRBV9	CASSTTPGGRDTQYF	TGTGCCAGCAGCACGACTCCCGGCGGGAGAGATACGCAGTATTTT
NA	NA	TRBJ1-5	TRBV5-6	CASSLEGVDQPQHF	TGTGCCAGCAGCTTGGAGGGTGTCGATCAGCCCCAGCATTTT
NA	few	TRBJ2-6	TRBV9	CASSVVARAGANVLTF	TGTGCCAGCAGCGTAGTAGCGCGCGCTGGGGCCAACGTCCTGACTTTC
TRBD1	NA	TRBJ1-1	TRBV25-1	CASSTTGWNTEAFF	TGTGCCAGCAGTACGACAGGGTGGAACACTGAAGCTTTCTTT
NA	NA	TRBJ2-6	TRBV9	CASSGRASGANVLTF	TGTGCCAGCAGCGGACGGGCCTCTGGGGCCAACGTCCTGACTTTC
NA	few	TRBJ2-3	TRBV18	CASSPIGPDTQYF	TGTGCCAGCTCACCAATCGGACCAGATACGCAGTATTTT
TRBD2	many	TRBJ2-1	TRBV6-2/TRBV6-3	CASSLAGDRNNEQFF	TGTGCCAGCAGTCTTGCGGGGGACCGGAACAATGAGCAGTTCTTC
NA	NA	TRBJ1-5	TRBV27	CASSLLGGSGQPQHF	TGTGCCAGCAGTCTCCTAGGAGGGTCCGGCCAGCCCCAGCATTTT
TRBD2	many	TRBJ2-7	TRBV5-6	CASSPLGGEGEQYF	TGTGCCAGCAGCCCACTGGGGGGGGAGGGCGAGCAGTACTTC
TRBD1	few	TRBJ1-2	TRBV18	CASSPGGTDYGYTF	TGTGCCAGCTCACCAGGAGGGACAGACTATGGCTACACCTTC
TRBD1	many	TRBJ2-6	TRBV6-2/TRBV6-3	CASPYRGLPGANVLTF	TGTGCCAGCCCTTACAGGGGGCTACCTGGGGCCAACGTCCTGACTTTC
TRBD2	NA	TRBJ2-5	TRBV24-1	CATGLAGVQETQYF	TGTGCCACCGGACTAGCGGGGGTTCAAGAGACCCAGTACTTC
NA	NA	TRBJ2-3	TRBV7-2	CASSLGRAGTQYF	TGTGCCAGCAGCTTAGGTCGGGCCGGTACGCAGTATTTT
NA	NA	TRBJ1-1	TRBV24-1	CATGDLKREGLQDTEAFF	TGTGCCACCGGTGATTTGAAGAGGGAAGGATTGCAGGACACTGAAGCTTTCTTT
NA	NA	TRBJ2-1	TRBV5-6	CASSLVVLYYNEQFF	TGTGCCAGCAGCTTGGTAGTCCTGTACTACAATGAGCAGTTCTTC
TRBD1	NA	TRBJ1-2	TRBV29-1	CSVGTGGWSGYTF	TGCAGCGTTGGGACAGGGGGATGGAGTGGCTACACCTTC
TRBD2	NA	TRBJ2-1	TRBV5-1	CASSLQAGAIIDNEQFF	TGCGCCAGCAGCTTACAAGCGGGGGCAATAATTGACAATGAGCAGTTCTTC
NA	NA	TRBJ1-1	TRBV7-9	CASSLSPAEAFF	TGTGCCAGCAGCTTAAGCCCGGCTGAAGCTTTCTTT
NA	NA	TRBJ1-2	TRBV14	CASSPGRGTDYYYGYTF	TGTGCCAGCAGCCCAGGCCGCGGCACGGACTACTACTATGGCTACACCTTC
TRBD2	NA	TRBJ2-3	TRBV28	CASTISGGGADTQYF	TGTGCCAGCACCATTAGCGGGGGTGGGGCAGATACGCAGTATTTT
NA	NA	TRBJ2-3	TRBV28	CASSLREQLSTDTQYF	TGTGCCAGCAGTTTAAGGGAGCAGCTTAGCACAGATACGCAGTATTTT
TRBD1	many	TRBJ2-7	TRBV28	CASLTTGGSHEQYF	TGTGCCAGCCTTACGACAGGGGGCTCCCACGAGCAGTACTTC
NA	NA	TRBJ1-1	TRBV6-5	CTSSRTGNTEAFF	TGTACCAGCAGTCGAACAGGGAACACTGAAGCTTTCTTT
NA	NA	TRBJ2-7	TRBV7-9	CASSFSRTDEQYF	TGTGCCAGCAGCTTTTCCAGAACGGACGAGCAGTACTTC
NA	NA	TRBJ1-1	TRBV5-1	CASSLGGGVEAFF	TGCGCCAGCAGCTTGGGAGGAGGGGTTGAAGCTTTCTTT
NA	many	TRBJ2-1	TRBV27	CASSPQGATSYNEQFF	TGTGCCAGCAGTCCCCAAGGGGCCACCTCCTACAATGAGCAGTTCTTC
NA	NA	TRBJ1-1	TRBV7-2	CASSFRTPVDTEAFF	TGTGCCAGCAGCTTCAGAACCCCCGTCGACACTGAAGCTTTCTTT
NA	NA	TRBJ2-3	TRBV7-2	CAGSRPSARTDTQYF	TGTGCCGGCAGCCGCCCTAGCGCCCGCACAGATACGCAGTATTTT
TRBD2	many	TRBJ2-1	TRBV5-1	CASSLSTSGGPNEQFF	TGCGCCAGCAGCTTATCGACTAGCGGGGGACCCAATGAGCAGTTCTTC
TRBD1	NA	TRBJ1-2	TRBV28	CASSPTDRGQGYTF	TGTGCCAGCAGCCCGACGGACAGGGGGCAAGGCTACACCTTC
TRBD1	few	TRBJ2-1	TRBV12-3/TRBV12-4	CASSLSPGGDEQFF	TGTGCCAGCAGTTTATCCCCAGGGGGCGATGAGCAGTTCTTC
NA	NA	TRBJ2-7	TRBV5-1	CASSSGSPEGEQYF	TGCGCCAGCAGCTCGGGCTCTCCCGAGGGCGAGCAGTACTTC
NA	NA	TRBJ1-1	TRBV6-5	CASSYSLAVNTEAFF	TGTGCCAGCAGTTACTCGTTGGCGGTGAACACTGAAGCTTTCTTT
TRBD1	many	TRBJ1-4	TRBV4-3	CASSQDFETGEEKLFF	TGCGCCAGCAGCCAAGATTTTGAGACAGGGGAAGAAAAACTGTTTTTT
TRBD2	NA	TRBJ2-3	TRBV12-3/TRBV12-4	CASSPGTSGGTDAQYF	TGTGCCAGCAGTCCGGGGACTAGCGGGGGAACAGATGCGCAGTATTTT
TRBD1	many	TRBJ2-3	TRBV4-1	CASSPRDRGTDTQYF	TGCGCCAGCAGCCCGAGGGACAGGGGCACAGATACGCAGTATTTT
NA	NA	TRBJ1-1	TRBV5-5	CASSLPLRAVEAFF	TGTGCCAGCAGCTTGCCCTTAAGGGCAGTTGAAGCTTTCTTT
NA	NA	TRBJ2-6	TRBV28	CASRTSSSGANVLTF	TGTGCCAGCAGAACGAGTAGCTCTGGGGCCAACGTCCTGACTTTC
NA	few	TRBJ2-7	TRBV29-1	CSVEPGDLYNEQYF	TGCAGCGTTGAACCAGGGGACTTATACAATGAGCAGTACTTC
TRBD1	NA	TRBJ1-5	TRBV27	CASSRTGQGTYSNQPQHF	TGTGCCAGCAGTCGGACGGGACAGGGGACTTACAGCAATCAGCCCCAGCATTTT
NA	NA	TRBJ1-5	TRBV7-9	CASSPGGLLLWPQHF	TGTGCCAGCAGCCCGGGGGGTCTCTTATTATGGCCCCAGCATTTT
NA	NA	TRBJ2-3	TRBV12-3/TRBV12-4	CASRVVGADAQYF	TGTGCCAGCCGGGTTGTTGGGGCAGATGCGCAGTATTTT
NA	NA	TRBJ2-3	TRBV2	CASSERGSGGTDTQYF	TGTGCCAGCAGTGAAAGGGGTAGCGGAGGCACAGATACGCAGTATTTT
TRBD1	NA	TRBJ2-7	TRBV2	CASTPDRGGRYEQYF	TGTGCCAGCACCCCGGACAGGGGGGGAAGATACGAGCAGTACTTC
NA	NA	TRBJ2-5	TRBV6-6	CASSYLQGWETQYF	TGTGCCAGCAGTTACCTACAGGGCTGGGAGACCCAGTACTTC
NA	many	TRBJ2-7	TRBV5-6	CASSEGVSFSYEQYF	TGTGCCAGCAGCGAGGGGGTTTCGTTCTCCTACGAGCAGTACTTC
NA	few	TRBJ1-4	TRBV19	CASSREQGGLFF	TGTGCCAGTAGTAGAGAACAAGGCGGACTGTTTTTT